This TCR beta chain originates from a study of Ad26.COV2.S vaccination and SARS-CoV-2 variants. Across the study: It was the COV1001 Ad26.COV2.S trial arm that included the donor. Points from the study as a whole: After vaccination, substantial breadth of spike-specific CD8+ and CD4+ responses was reported.

A remark on this clone: Antigen specificity is unknown.

Sample treatment: around 19 received Ad26.COV2.S at low or high dose, single or two shots; about 5 received placebo; per-sample allocation not given. The investigators took samples on day 63 after the first vaccine or placebo injection. This adult donor, from Boston, was 18-55 years old. Measured with immunoSEQ multiplex PCR; TCRdb has only the in-frame clones, and not every one. The sample carries about 500,000 clones, about nine tenths recorded once. Germline CDR1 MGHRA, CDR2 YSYEKL. This CDR3 has 19 amino acids. V gave up 0 bases and J gave up 0 bases; unmatched junction bases: 12. Sequences were derived from peripheral blood, sampled in a trial of Ad26.COV2.S vaccine versus placebo. The J gene is TRBJ2-7, the V gene TRBV4-1; TRBD2 agrees at 9 bases. This receptor was identified in a person between 18 and 65 years old who received the Ad26.COV2.S COVID-19 vaccine or a placebo. The CDR3 loop is CASSQESRGAGGPSYEQYF. DNA of the CDR3: TGCGCCAGCAGCCAAGAATCCCGGGGCGCGGGAGGGCCCTCCTACGAGCAGTACTTC.